The TCR beta chain described here comes from a study of T cell repertoires in cytomegalovirus infection. Whole-study findings and limits: In two of eight donors, the top clonotype was HLA-C-restricted CMV-specific.

In TCRdb, the reads were re-called with MiXCR into one record per CDR3 protein. This sample carries approximately 500,000 distinct CDR3 sequences, approximately 15% of them seen once, and the ten largest clones take 20% to 30%. This clonotype turned up a few times. Its matching antigen is unknown. CDR3 size: 20 residues. V lost 6 bases and J lost 3, with 29 bases in between. The germline V gene has CDR1 MNHEY and CDR2 SMNVEV (reference sequence). This sequence was found in a human donor in good health (CMV status not recorded). Some clones in this sample may be carry-over from other donors' samples. Sequenced material: CD8+ T cells from PBMCs. The chain employs TRBV27 and TRBJ2-2; D might be TRBD1 or TRBD2, each matching 6 bases. The CDR3 DNA follows: TGTGCCAGCAGCCCATTAACCCTTACAGTGGGGGGCGAGGACACCGGGGAGCTGTTTTTT. Translation: CASSPLTLTVGGEDTGELFF.